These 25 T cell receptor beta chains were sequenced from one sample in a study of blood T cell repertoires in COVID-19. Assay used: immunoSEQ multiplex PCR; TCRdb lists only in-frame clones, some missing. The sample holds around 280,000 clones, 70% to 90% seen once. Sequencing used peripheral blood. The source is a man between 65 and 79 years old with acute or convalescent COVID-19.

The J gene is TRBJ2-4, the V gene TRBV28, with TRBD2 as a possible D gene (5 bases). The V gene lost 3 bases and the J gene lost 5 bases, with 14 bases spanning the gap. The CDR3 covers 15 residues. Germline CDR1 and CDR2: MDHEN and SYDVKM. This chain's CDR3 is CASSFLMSGQNIQYF. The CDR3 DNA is TGTGCCAGCAGTTTTTTAATGAGCGGCCAAAACATTCAGTACTTC.

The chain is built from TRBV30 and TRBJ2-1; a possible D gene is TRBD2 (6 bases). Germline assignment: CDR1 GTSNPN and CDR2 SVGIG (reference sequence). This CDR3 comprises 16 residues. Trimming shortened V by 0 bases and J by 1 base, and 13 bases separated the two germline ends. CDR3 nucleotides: TGTGCCTGGAGTGTAGCCGTCGGGAGTTCCTACAATGAGCAGTTCTTC. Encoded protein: CAWSVAVGSSYNEQFF.

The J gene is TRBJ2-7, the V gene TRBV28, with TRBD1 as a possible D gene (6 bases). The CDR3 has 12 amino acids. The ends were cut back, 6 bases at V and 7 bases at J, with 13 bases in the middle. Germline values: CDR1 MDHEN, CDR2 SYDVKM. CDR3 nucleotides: TGTGCCAGCAGCCTACAGGGAAGGGAGCAGTACTTC. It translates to CASSLQGREQYF.

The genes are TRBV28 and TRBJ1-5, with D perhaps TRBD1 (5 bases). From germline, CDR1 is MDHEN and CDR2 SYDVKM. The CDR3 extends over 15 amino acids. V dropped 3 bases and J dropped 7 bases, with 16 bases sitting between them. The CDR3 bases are TGTGCCAGCAGTTTGCCAGACAGCCAAGGGCAGCCCCAGCATTTT. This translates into CASSLPDSQGQPQHF.

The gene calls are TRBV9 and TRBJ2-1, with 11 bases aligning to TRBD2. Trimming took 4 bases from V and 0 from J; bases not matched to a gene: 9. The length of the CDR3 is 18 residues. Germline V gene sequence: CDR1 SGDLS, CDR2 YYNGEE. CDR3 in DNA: TGTGCCAGCAGCCCTCGACTAGCGGGGACATACTCCTACAATGAGCAGTTCTTC. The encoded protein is CASSPRLAGTYSYNEQFF.

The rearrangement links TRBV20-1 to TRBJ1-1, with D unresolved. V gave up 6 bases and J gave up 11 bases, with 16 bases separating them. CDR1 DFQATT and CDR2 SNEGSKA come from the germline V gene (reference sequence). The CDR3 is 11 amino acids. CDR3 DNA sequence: TGCAGTGCGGAAGAGATTCTGCGGGCTTTCTTT. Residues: CSAEEILRAFF.

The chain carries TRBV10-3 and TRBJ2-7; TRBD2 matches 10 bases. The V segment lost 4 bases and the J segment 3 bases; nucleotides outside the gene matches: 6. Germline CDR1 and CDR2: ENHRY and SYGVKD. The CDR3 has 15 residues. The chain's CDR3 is CAISGGSGRNYEQYF. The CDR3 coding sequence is TGTGCCATCAGTGGGGGTAGCGGGAGGAACTACGAGCAGTACTTC.

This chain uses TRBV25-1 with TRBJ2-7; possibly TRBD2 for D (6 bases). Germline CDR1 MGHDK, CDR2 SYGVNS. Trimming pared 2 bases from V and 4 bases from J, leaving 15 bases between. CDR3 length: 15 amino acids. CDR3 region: CASSETGGVYYEQYF. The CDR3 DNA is TGTGCCAGCAGTGAAACAGGAGGGGTTTATTACGAGCAGTACTTC.

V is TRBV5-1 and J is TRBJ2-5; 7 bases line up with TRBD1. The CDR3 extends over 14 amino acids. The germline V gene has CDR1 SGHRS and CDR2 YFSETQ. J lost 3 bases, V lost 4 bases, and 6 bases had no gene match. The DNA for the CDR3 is TGCGCCAGCAGCCTAGGACAGGAAAAAGAGACCCAGTACTTC. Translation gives CASSLGQEKETQYF.

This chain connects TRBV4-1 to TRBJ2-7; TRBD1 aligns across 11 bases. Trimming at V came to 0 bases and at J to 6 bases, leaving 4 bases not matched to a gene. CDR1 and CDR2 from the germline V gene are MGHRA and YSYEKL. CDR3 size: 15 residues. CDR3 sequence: CASSQEWDRGSEQYF. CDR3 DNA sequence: TGCGCCAGCAGCCAAGAGTGGGACAGGGGGTCCGAGCAGTACTTC.

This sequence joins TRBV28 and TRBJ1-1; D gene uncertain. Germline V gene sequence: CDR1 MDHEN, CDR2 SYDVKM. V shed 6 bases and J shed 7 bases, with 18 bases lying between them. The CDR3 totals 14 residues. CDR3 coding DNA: TGTGCCAGCAGCTACGTCGGCAGGTTGGGTGAAGCTTTCTTT. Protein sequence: CASSYVGRLGEAFF.

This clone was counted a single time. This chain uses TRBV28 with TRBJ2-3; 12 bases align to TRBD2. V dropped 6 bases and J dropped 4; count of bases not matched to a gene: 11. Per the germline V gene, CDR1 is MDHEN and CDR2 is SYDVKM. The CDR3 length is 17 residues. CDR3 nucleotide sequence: TGTGCCAGCAGCTCCCACGGACTAGCGGGACTTTCAGATACGCAGTATTTT. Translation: CASSSHGLAGLSDTQYF.

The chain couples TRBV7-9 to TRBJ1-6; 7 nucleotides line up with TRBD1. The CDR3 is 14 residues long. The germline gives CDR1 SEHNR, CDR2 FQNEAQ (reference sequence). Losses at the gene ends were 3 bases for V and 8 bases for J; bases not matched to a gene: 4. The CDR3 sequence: CASSLRGRDSPLHF. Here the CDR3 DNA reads TGTGCCAGCAGCTTGAGGGGGCGGGATTCACCCCTCCACTTT.

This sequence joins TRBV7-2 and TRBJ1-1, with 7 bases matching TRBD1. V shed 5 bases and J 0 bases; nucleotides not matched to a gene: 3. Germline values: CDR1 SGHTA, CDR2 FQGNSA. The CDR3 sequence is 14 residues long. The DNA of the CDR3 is TGTGCCAGCAGCGCACAGGGGATGAACACTGAAGCTTTCTTT. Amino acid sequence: CASSAQGMNTEAFF.

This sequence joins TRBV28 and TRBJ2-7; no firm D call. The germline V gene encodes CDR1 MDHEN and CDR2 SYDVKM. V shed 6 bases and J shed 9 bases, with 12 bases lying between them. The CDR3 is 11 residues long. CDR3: CASSQTPVQYF. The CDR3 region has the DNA TGTGCCAGCAGCCAGACTCCCGTGCAGTACTTC.

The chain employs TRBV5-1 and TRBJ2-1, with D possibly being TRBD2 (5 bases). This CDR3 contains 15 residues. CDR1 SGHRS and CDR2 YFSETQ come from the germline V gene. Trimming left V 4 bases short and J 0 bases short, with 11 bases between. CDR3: CASSLGGLSYNEQFF. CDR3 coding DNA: TGCGCCAGCAGCCTAGGAGGTCTCTCCTACAATGAGCAGTTCTTC.

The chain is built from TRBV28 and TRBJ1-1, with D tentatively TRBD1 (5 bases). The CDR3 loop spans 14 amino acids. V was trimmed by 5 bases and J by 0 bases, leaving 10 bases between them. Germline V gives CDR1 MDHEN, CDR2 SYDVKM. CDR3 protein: CASSEGTLNTEAFF. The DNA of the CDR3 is TGTGCCAGCAGTGAGGGGACTTTGAACACTGAAGCTTTCTTT.

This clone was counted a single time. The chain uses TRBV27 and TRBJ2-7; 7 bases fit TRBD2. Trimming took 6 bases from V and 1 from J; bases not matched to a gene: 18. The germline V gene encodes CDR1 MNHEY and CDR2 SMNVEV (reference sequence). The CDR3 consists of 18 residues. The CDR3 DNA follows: TGTGCCAGCAGCCGGAACGGTTATTCGCGGCGGGAGTCCTACGAGCAGTACTTC. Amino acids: CASSRNGYSRRESYEQYF.

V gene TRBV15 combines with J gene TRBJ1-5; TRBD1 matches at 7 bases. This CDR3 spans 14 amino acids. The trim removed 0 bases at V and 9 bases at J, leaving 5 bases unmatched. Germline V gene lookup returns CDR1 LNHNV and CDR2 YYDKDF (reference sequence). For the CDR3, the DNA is TGTGCCACCAGCAGAGACCAGGGGGTTGGGCCCCAGCATTTT. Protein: CATSRDQGVGPQHF.

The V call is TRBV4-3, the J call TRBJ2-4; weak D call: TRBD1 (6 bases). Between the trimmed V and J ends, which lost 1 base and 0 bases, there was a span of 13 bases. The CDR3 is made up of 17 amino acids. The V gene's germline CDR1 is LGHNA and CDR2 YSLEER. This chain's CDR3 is CASSQVVGGAAKNIQYF. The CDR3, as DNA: TGCGCCAGCAGCCAAGTCGTTGGGGGCGCAGCCAAAAACATTCAGTACTTC.

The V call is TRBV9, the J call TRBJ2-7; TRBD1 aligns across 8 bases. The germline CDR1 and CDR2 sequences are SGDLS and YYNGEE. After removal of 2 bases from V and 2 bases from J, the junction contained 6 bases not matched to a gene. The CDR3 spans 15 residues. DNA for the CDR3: TGTGCCAGCAGCGTCGAAGGGACAGGCCCCTACGAGCAGTACTTC. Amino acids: CASSVEGTGPYEQYF. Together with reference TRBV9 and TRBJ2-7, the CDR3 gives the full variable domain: DSGVTQTPKHLITATGQRVTLRCSPRSGDLSVYWYQQSLDQGLQFLIQYYNGEERAKGNILERFSAQQFPDLHSELNLSSLELGDSALYFCASSVEGTGPYEQYFGPGTRLTVT.

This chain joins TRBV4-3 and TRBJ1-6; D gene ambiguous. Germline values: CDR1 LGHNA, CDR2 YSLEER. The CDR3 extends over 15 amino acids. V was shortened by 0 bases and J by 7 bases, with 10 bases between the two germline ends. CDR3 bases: TGCGCCAGCAGCCAAGAATTCGCGTCCAATTCACCCCTCCACTTT. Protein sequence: CASSQEFASNSPLHF.

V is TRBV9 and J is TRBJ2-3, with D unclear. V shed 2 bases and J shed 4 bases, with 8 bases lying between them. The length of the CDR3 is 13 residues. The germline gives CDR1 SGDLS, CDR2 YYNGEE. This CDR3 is CASSVNTPDTQYF. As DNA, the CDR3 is TGTGCCAGCAGCGTGAATACTCCAGATACGCAGTATTTT.

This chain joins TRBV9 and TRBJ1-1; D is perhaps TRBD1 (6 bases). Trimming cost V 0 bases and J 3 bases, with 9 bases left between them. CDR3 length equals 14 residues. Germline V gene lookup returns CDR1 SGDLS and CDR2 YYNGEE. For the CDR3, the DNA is TGTGCCAGCAGCGTAGGCCAGGGGCACACTGAAGCTTTCTTT. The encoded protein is CASSVGQGHTEAFF.

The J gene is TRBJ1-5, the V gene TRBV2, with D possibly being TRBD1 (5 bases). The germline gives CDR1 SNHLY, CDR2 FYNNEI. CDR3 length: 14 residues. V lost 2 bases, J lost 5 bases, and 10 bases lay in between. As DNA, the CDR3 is TGTGCCAGCAGTGAACAGGGTTCTTATCAGCCCCAGCATTTT. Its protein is CASSEQGSYQPQHF.